One sample yielded the 10 T cell receptor beta chains listed below, sequenced in a study of CD8 T cells in cerebrospinal fluid in Alzheimer's disease. TCRdb reprocessed the 10x single-cell sequencing reads and stores each CDR3 protein as one record, lacking DNA. Its listing shows around 1,200 distinct CDR3 sequences. The sequencing sample was made of cerebrospinal fluid. The receptor source for this set is a human donor with Parkinson's disease.

The chain uses TRBV6-2 or TRBV6-3 and TRBJ2-3. Germline CDR1 is MNHEY and CDR2 is SVGEGT. The CDR3 is made up of 15 amino acids. CDR3 loop: CASSYGEVDPDTQYF.

Judged by frequency, this clonotype is medium-sized. The chain couples TRBV29-1 to TRBJ2-1. From germline, CDR1 is SQVTM and CDR2 ANQGSEA. The CDR3 contains 11 residues. CDR3 in amino acids: CSVVVFNEQFF.

This clonotype is labeled medium-sized (0.01 to 0.1%) based on frequency. This chain uses TRBV20-1 with TRBJ2-5; TCRdb lists TRBD1, though no DNA is available to test this call. Germline values: CDR1 DFQATT, CDR2 SNEGSKA (reference sequence). This CDR3 region has 14 residues. This CDR3 reads CSATGTGRQETQYF.

The V call is TRBV10-3, the J call TRBJ2-4; the D gene TCRdb calls, TRBD2, cannot be checked with no DNA. Looked up from germline, CDR1 is ENHRY and CDR2 is SYGVKD. The CDR3 runs 17 residues. This CDR3 is CAISAQGSGGTKNIQYF.

By frequency, this clonotype is medium-sized (0.01 to 0.1%). The gene calls are TRBV20-1 and TRBJ1-1; without DNA, the TCRdb call of TRBD1 cannot be checked. The CDR3 totals 16 residues. CDR1 and CDR2 from the germline V gene are DFQATT and SNEGSKA (reference sequence). CDR3 amino acids: CSARVGTGTWNTEAFF.

Considering frequency, this clonotype is medium-sized. V and J are TRBV11-2 and TRBJ2-3; the D call of TRBD1 rests on TCRdb alone, since no DNA is present to check it. Germline V gene lookup returns CDR1 SGHAT and CDR2 FQNNGV. This CDR3 contains 15 residues. CDR3 residues: CASSLVVGAADTQYF.

This clonotype counts as medium-sized (0.01 to 0.1%) by frequency. The CDR3 sequence: CASRAQGADEKLFF. The chain is built from TRBV6-6 and TRBJ1-4; TCRdb calls TRBD1, which cannot be checked without DNA. CDR1 is MNHNY, CDR2 SVGAGI, per germline (reference sequence). The CDR3 is 14 residues long.

By frequency, this clonotype registers medium-sized. This chain connects TRBV3-1 to TRBJ2-1. The CDR3 has 16 amino acids. Germline assignment: CDR1 LGHDT and CDR2 YNNKEL (reference sequence). CDR3 protein: CASSHGMGSVYNEQFF.

This clonotype is called medium-sized based on its frequency. This chain connects TRBV9 to TRBJ2-3; TCRdb indicates TRBD1, and absent DNA this call remains unverified. The CDR3 is made up of 15 amino acids. Germline CDR1 reads SGDLS; CDR2 reads YYNGEE. The CDR3 region is CASSSGVVSTDTQYF.

This clonotype is labeled medium-sized based on frequency. The CDR3 sequence: CASTSGRVKETQYF. The chain has TRBV6-1 and TRBJ2-5; TCRdb names TRBD2, which stays unverified in the absence of DNA. The CDR3 consists of 14 residues. Per germline, CDR1 MNHNS and CDR2 SASEGT.